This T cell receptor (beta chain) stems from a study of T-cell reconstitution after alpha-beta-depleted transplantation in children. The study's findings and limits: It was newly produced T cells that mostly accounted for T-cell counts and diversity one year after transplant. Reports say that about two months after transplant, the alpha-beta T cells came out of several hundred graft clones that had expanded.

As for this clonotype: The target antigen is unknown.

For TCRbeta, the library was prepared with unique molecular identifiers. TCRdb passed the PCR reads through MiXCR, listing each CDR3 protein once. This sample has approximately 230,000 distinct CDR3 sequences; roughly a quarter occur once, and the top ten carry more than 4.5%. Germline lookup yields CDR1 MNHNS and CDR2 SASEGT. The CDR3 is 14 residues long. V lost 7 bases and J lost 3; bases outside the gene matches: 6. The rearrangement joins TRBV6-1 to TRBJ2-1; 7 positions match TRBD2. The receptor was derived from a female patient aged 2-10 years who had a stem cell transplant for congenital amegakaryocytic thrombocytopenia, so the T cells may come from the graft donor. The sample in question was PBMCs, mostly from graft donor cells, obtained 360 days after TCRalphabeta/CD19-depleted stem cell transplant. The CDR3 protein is CASKRSGNYNEQFF. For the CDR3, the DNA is TGTGCCAGCAAACGGAGCGGGAACTACAATGAGCAGTTCTTC.